These 26 T cell receptor beta chains share one sample of origin, sequenced in a study of identical twins. TCRdb itself ran the 5' RACE reads through MiXCR, one entry per CDR3 protein. In the table there are hundreds of thousands of distinct CDR3 sequences, roughly 6.2% of which are singletons. Specimen: naive T cells sorted from blood. The receptors were sampled from a man aged 18 to 29 in good health.

The chain uses TRBV18 and TRBJ2-1; the match to TRBD2 covers 8 bases. Germline CDR1 is KGHSH and CDR2 is LQKENI. This CDR3 contains 16 residues. J gave up 7 bases and V 1 base, and 9 bases lay outside the gene matches. DNA for the CDR3: TGTGCCAGCTCACCACTGGGGAGCGGGAGAGGTAATGAGCAGTTCTTC. It is translated as CASSPLGSGRGNEQFF.

In this sample, this clonotype turned up many times. J is TRBJ1-4 and V is TRBV6-6; 9 bases are a match to TRBD1. In germline, CDR1 is MNHNY, CDR2 SVGAGI (reference sequence). The CDR3 is 12 amino acids. With 10 bases clipped from V and 7 bases from J, the junction kept 4 bases outside the gene matches. The CDR3 nucleotides read TGTGCCACCGGGACAGGGCTTGAAAAACTGTTTTTT. This sequence encodes CATGTGLEKLFF.

This clonotype appeared once. The chain is built from TRBV13 and TRBJ2-7; no reliable D call. Germline V gene sequence: CDR1 PRHDT, CDR2 FYEKMQ (reference sequence). The CDR3 consists of 11 residues. Trimming took off 8 bases at V and 7 bases at J, with 12 bases between the two ends. The CDR3 loop is CASRMACEQYF. The CDR3 DNA is TGTGCCAGCCGTATGGCCTGTGAGCAGTACTTC.

This clonotype was observed a few times. The rearrangement joins TRBV10-3 to TRBJ2-3; 7 bases map to TRBD2. The CDR3 totals 14 residues. V lost 10 bases and J lost 4; bases outside the gene matches: 11. Germline CDR1 is ENHRY and CDR2 is SYGVKD. The CDR3 loop reads CATLRRDYPDTQYF. Here the CDR3 DNA reads TGTGCCACCCTTCGGAGGGACTACCCAGATACGCAGTATTTT.

V and J are TRBV6-1 and TRBJ2-5; 9 bases are a match to TRBD1. The length of the CDR3 is 17 residues. Germline V gene sequence: CDR1 MNHNS, CDR2 SASEGT. The J segment lost 1 base and the V segment lost 6 bases, leaving 12 bases of the junction unmatched. The chain's CDR3 is CASSRPAGQGRQETQYF. The CDR3 DNA reads TGTGCCAGCAGCCGACCTGCGGGACAGGGTCGCCAAGAGACCCAGTACTTC.

This chain joins TRBV9 and TRBJ1-3; D might be TRBD1 (5 bases). Germline assignment: CDR1 SGDLS and CDR2 YYNGEE. There are 14 residues in the CDR3. Deletions cut 0 bases from V and 3 bases from J, with 7 bases between. The CDR3 coding sequence is TGTGCCAGCAGCGTAGCAGGGAATGGAAACACCATATATTTT. Translation: CASSVAGNGNTIYF.

Many counts were recorded for this clonotype. This chain joins TRBV4-1 and TRBJ2-4, with 7 bases lining up with TRBD2. The CDR3 length is 16 residues. Germline CDR1 reads MGHRA; CDR2 reads YSYEKL. The trim removed 2 bases at V and 3 bases at J, leaving 7 bases unmatched. CDR3 region: CASSQPTGLNKNIQYF. The CDR3 DNA reads TGCGCCAGCAGCCAACCTACGGGACTAAACAAAAACATTCAGTACTTC.

This clonotype came up many times. The chain employs TRBV10-3 and TRBJ2-1; 7 nucleotides align to TRBD1. The CDR3 loop spans 16 amino acids. From germline, CDR1 is ENHRY and CDR2 SYGVKD. Losses at the gene ends were 4 bases for V and 1 base for J; bases not matched to a gene: 7. The CDR3 DNA reads TGTGCCATCAGTGGAGCAGACAGGGCTTCCTACAATGAGCAGTTCTTC. It specifies CAISGADRASYNEQFF.

This clonotype was seen at least ten times. V gene TRBV4-3 combines with J gene TRBJ2-1, with TRBD2 identical over 8 bases. Germline V gives CDR1 LGHNA, CDR2 YSLEER. With V trimmed by 1 base and J by 5 bases, 10 bases remained unmatched. This CDR3 region has 17 residues. The CDR3 is CASSQGNGRVVNNEQFF. CDR3 in DNA: TGCGCCAGCAGCCAAGGGAACGGGAGGGTAGTCAACAATGAGCAGTTCTTC.

The chain is built from TRBV20-1 and TRBJ1-3, with D unresolved. The CDR3 contains 12 residues. The V and J ends lost 7 bases and 0 bases respectively, with 7 bases between them. CDR1 and CDR2 (germline): DFQATT, SNEGSKA (reference sequence). CDR3 coding DNA: TGCAGTGTAGGGCGCTCTGGAAACACCATATATTTT. Translated: CSVGRSGNTIYF.

This clonotype showed up many times. The chain links TRBV7-2 to TRBJ1-2; D uncertain. CDR1 SGHTA and CDR2 FQGNSA come from the germline V gene. CDR3 length equals 15 residues. The germline V and J ends were trimmed by 3 bases and 8 bases, with 19 bases remaining between them. The CDR3 coding sequence is TGTGCCAGCAGCTTGGCTCTGGGCCCTAATCAGGGCTACACCTTC. Protein product: CASSLALGPNQGYTF.

This clonotype was found many times. The J gene is TRBJ2-1, the V gene TRBV20-1; D unclear. CDR1 is DFQATT and CDR2 is SNEGSKA in the germline V gene (reference sequence). Trimming shortened V by 0 bases and J by 4 bases, and 4 bases separated the two germline ends. This CDR3 spans 12 amino acids. As DNA, the CDR3 is TGCAGTGCTAGAGAAAGTTACAATGAGCAGTTCTTC. This translates into CSARESYNEQFF.

V gene TRBV9 combines with J gene TRBJ2-7; perhaps TRBD2 as D (5 bases). The CDR3 extends over 14 amino acids. The V and J ends lost 0 bases and 7 bases respectively, with 14 bases between them. Germline-derived CDR1 and CDR2 are SGDLS and YYNGEE. CDR3 loop: CASSVGILALEQYF. The CDR3 DNA reads as TGTGCCAGCAGCGTAGGGATCCTAGCTCTTGAGCAGTACTTC. The whole variable domain, filled in from reference TRBV9 and TRBJ2-7, reads DSGVTQTPKHLITATGQRVTLRCSPRSGDLSVYWYQQSLDQGLQFLIQYYNGEERAKGNILERFSAQQFPDLHSELNLSSLELGDSALYFCASSVGILALEQYFGPGTRLTVT.

This clonotype showed up just a few times. The genes are TRBV19 and TRBJ2-2; no definite D call. Per germline, CDR1 LNHDA and CDR2 SQIVND (reference sequence). The germline V and J ends were trimmed by 6 bases and 2 bases, with 7 bases remaining between them. The CDR3 covers 13 residues. CDR3 region: CASRLINTGELFF. The CDR3 DNA reads TGTGCCAGTAGGCTTATTAACACCGGGGAGCTGTTTTTT.

This clonotype was seen many times. V is TRBV29-1 and J is TRBJ2-2, with 11 bases lining up with TRBD2. The J segment lost 1 base and the V segment lost 6 bases, leaving 1 base of the junction unmatched. The CDR3 is 14 residues long. Per the germline V gene, CDR1 is SQVTM and CDR2 is ANQGSEA. Written as DNA, the CDR3 is TGCAGCGTCGGACTAGCGGGGAACACCGGGGAGCTGTTTTTT. The encoded protein is CSVGLAGNTGELFF.

The sample holds a few counts of this clonotype. The rearrangement links TRBV5-1 to TRBJ1-1, with no clear D. Trimming took off 5 bases at V and 1 base at J, with 15 bases between the two ends. The length of the CDR3 is 15 residues. The germline V gene encodes CDR1 SGHRS and CDR2 YFSETQ. The CDR3 loop reads CASRKLAGPNTEAFF. For the CDR3, the DNA is TGCGCCAGCAGGAAACTAGCAGGCCCGAACACTGAAGCTTTCTTT.

This clonotype was counted many times. V gene TRBV10-3 combines with J gene TRBJ1-2, with 8 bases that match TRBD1. With 2 bases clipped from V and 2 bases from J, the junction kept 4 bases outside the gene matches. CDR3 length: 15 residues. CDR1 ENHRY and CDR2 SYGVKD come from the germline V gene. CDR3 in DNA: TGTGCCATCAGTGAGGCGGACAGGGTGAACTATGGCTACACCTTC. Residues: CAISEADRVNYGYTF.

This clonotype was counted at least ten times. The chain uses TRBV20-1 and TRBJ1-1; D is unclear. Germline CDR1 reads DFQATT; CDR2 reads SNEGSKA (reference sequence). The CDR3 has 12 amino acids. The V gene lost 6 bases and the J gene lost 3 bases, with 11 bases spanning the gap. Written as DNA, the CDR3 is TGCAGTGCCCCCCATATGGACACTGAAGCTTTCTTT. As protein: CSAPHMDTEAFF.

The V gene is TRBV7-8, the J gene TRBJ1-1; 11 nucleotides agree with TRBD1. This CDR3 spans 17 amino acids. Germline-derived CDR1 and CDR2 are SGHVS and FQNEAQ. V lost 7 bases, J lost 4 bases, and 14 bases stayed unmatched. The CDR3 is CASTPRVRDRGSTEAFF. In DNA form, the CDR3 reads TGTGCCAGCACCCCACGAGTAAGGGACAGGGGGTCCACTGAAGCTTTCTTT.

Ten or more counts support this clonotype. This sequence joins TRBV10-3 and TRBJ2-1, with a weak D call TRBD2 (6 bases). This CDR3 comprises 11 residues. V was trimmed by 7 bases and J by 10 bases, leaving 11 bases between them. Per germline, CDR1 ENHRY and CDR2 SYGVKD. CDR3 nucleotides: TGTGCCATCAACTCACGGGGGGAGCAGTTCTTC. This translates into CAINSRGEQFF.

A few counts support this clonotype. J is TRBJ2-2 and V is TRBV6-2 or TRBV6-3; D may be TRBD2 (7 bases). V was cut by 6 bases and J by 5 bases, with 22 bases left in between. CDR1 and CDR2 from the germline V gene are MNHEY and SVGEGT. This CDR3 comprises 17 residues. Written as DNA, the CDR3 is TGTGCCAGCAGCTCCTACCGACGGGGGGCTTATACCGGGGAGCTGTTTTTT. Translating gives CASSSYRRGAYTGELFF.

This chain uses TRBV3-1 with TRBJ2-3; D is undetermined. Germline CDR1 is LGHDT and CDR2 is YNNKEL (reference sequence). The CDR3 covers 15 residues. Trimming stripped 6 bases from V and 0 bases from J, with 13 bases between. The CDR3 loop reads CASSQIHASTDTQYF. The CDR3 DNA reads as TGTGCCAGCAGTCAGATTCACGCCAGCACAGATACGCAGTATTTT.

This rearrangement joins TRBV24-1 to TRBJ2-3; D unresolved. The V gene's germline CDR1 is KGHDR and CDR2 SFDVKD. V gave up 9 bases and J gave up 0 bases, with 12 bases separating them. The CDR3 spans 14 residues. The CDR3 is CATGVGPSTDTQYF. The DNA of the CDR3 is TGTGCCACCGGTGTCGGCCCTAGCACAGATACGCAGTATTTT.

At least ten counts were recorded for this clonotype. This CDR3 is CASSFRALAVYNEQFF. In nucleotides, the CDR3 is TGTGCCAGCAGCTTTCGTGCACTAGCGGTTTACAATGAGCAGTTCTTC. This sequence joins TRBV5-6 and TRBJ2-1; 8 positions match TRBD2. J lost 4 bases, V lost 2 bases, and 8 bases had no gene match. This CDR3 is built from 16 residues. CDR1 and CDR2 (germline): SGHDT, YYEEEE.

The chain is built from TRBV10-3 and TRBJ2-7; D perhaps matches TRBD2 (5 bases). The V and J ends lost 10 bases and 5 bases respectively, with 18 bases between them. The CDR3 length is 13 residues. Germline V CDR1 and CDR2: ENHRY, SYGVKD. DNA of the CDR3: TGTGCCACCCAGACTAATTTGGGCAACGAGCAGTACTTC. Protein: CATQTNLGNEQYF.

This clonotype was recorded a few times. This probably arose from a read error, given a far larger clone one base away. The chain couples TRBV27 to TRBJ1-1; no clear D gene. V was cut by 2 bases and J by 1 base, with 5 bases left in between. Germline V gene lookup returns CDR1 MNHEY and CDR2 SMNVEV (reference sequence). The CDR3 is made up of 13 amino acids. CDR3 amino acids: CASSLHGNTEAFF. Written as DNA, the CDR3 is TGTGCCAGCAGTTTACATGGGAACACTGAAGCTTTCTTT.